This TCR beta chain was documented in a study of blood T cell repertoires in COVID-19. Study details: The United States, Italy and Spain supplied acute and convalescent COVID-19 samples.

In the authors' workflow: Amplified reference gene primers provided the basis for estimating nucleated cell counts. Some clones are missing from TCRdb's copy, which holds only in-frame ones; the method was immunoSEQ multiplex PCR. That table furnishes V, J and clone size, whereas the DNA furnished D and trimming. This sample has 170,000 or so clones, with around 80% found just once. Looked up from germline, CDR1 is SNHLY and CDR2 is FYNNEI. This CDR3 is 16 amino acids long. V shed 11 bases, J shed 4 bases, and the junction held 17 bases outside the gene matches. The clonotype originates from a man between 65 and 80 years old with active or convalescent COVID-19. What was sequenced was peripheral blood. This sequence joins TRBV2 and TRBJ1-1; TRBD1 agrees at 9 bases. The CDR3 DNA is TGTGCCTCCCCCCACGGGACAGGGCCTCTTTCCACTGAAGCTTTCTTT. Translating it yields CASPHGTGPLSTEAFF.